The rows below give T cell receptor beta chains drawn from one sample of a study of blood T cell repertoires in COVID-19. Measured with immunoSEQ multiplex PCR; TCRdb has only the in-frame clones, and not every one. The table records approximately 140,000 clones, roughly 86% of them present only once. Sequencing was done on a sample of peripheral blood. The receptors shown here come from a human donor with acute or convalescent COVID-19. The donor label of this sample is uncertain. Both conserved end residues are part of each CDR3. D genes are given only for firm matches. Not every row has a clone size; where given, it reads once, few, many or a size class.

V gene	J gene	D gene	clone size	CDR3 DNA	CDR3 protein
TRBV3-1/TRBV3-2	TRBJ1-1	TRBD1	NA	TGTGCCAGCAGCCGACAGGGGGCTCATACTGAAGCTTTCTTT	CASSRQGAHTEAFF
TRBV2	TRBJ1-2	NA	once	TGTGCCAGCAGTGAGGGGCGGAGCTATAAAGGCTACACCTTC	CASSEGRSYKGYTF
TRBV5-1	TRBJ2-6	NA	NA	TGCGCCAGCAGCCAAAACGGGGGCTCTGGGGCCAACGTCCTGACTTTC	CASSQNGGSGANVLTF
TRBV4-1	TRBJ2-3	NA	NA	TGCGCCAGCAGCGGGGGAGGAGATACGCAGTATTTT	CASSGGGDTQYF
TRBV10-2	TRBJ2-7	TRBD1	NA	TGCGCCAGCAGCGCCGGGACAGGAGCTTACGAGCAGTACTTC	CASSAGTGAYEQYF
TRBV2	TRBJ1-1	TRBD1	NA	TGTGCCAGCAGCGGACAGGGGAGGGCCACTGAAGCTTTCTTT	CASSGQGRATEAFF
TRBV12-3/TRBV12-4	TRBJ1-3	NA	NA	TGTGCCAGCAAAACTCAGGGGCTCATATATTTT	CASKTQGLIYF
TRBV10-3	TRBJ1-1	NA	NA	TGTGCCATCAGTGGTAGCGGGAACACTGAAGCTTTCTTT	CAISGSGNTEAFF
TRBV14	TRBJ1-2	NA	NA	TGTGCCAGCAGCCAAGATCTACGCGGAATAAGTGGCTACACCTTC	CASSQDLRGISGYTF
TRBV29-1	TRBJ1-6	TRBD1	NA	TGCAGCGTGGGGGACAGGGCTTCACCCCTCCACTTT	CSVGDRASPLHF
TRBV5-8	TRBJ1-6	TRBD1	NA	TGTGCCAGCAGTTCGGACAGGGGACGGTCACCCCTCCACTTT	CASSSDRGRSPLHF
TRBV14	TRBJ1-1	NA	NA	TGTGCCAGCAGCCAACGGGGAGAAGCTTTCTTT	CASSQRGEAFF
TRBV3-1/TRBV3-2	TRBJ1-1	TRBD1	NA	TGTGCCAGCAGCCCCGGGACAGGGGGAGCTGAAGCTTTCTTT	CASSPGTGGAEAFF
TRBV14	TRBJ1-6	TRBD1	NA	TGTGCCAGCAGCGGCGGGACAGGGTTCTTTTCACCCCTCCACTTT	CASSGGTGFFSPLHF
TRBV12-5	TRBJ2-3	TRBD1	NA	TGTGCTAGTGGTTTGCGACAGGCTGTCGGGTGGGACAGCGAAGGGACAGATACGCAGTATTTT	CASGLRQAVGWDSEGTDTQYF
TRBV10-3	TRBJ1-2	NA	NA	TGTGCCATCAGTGACTCAGCGGGTTTTGGCTACACCTTC	CAISDSAGFGYTF
TRBV27	TRBJ1-2	NA	NA	TGTGCCAGCCGCTCGTCAGGAAACTATGGCTACACCTTC	CASRSSGNYGYTF
TRBV7-2	TRBJ2-7	TRBD2	few	TGTGCCAGCAGCCGCATTAGCGCGGGGGGCGCCTACGAGCAGTACTTC	CASSRISAGGAYEQYF
TRBV6-2/TRBV6-3	TRBJ2-7	NA	NA	TGTGCCAGCAGTTTTAGCGCATCCTACGAGCAGTACTTC	CASSFSASYEQYF
TRBV18	TRBJ1-4	NA	NA	TGTGCCAGCTCACCAACAGGGATTGAAAAACTGTTTTTT	CASSPTGIEKLFF
TRBV5-8	TRBJ1-1	NA	once	TGTGCCAGCAGCTTGACTACCGACAGCGACACTGAAGCTTTCTTT	CASSLTTDSDTEAFF
TRBV7-9	TRBJ2-7	TRBD1	few	TGTGCCAGCAGCCCCGACAGGGGCTACGAGCAGTACTTC	CASSPDRGYEQYF
TRBV5-8	TRBJ1-1	NA	NA	TGTGCCAGCAGCTTGGCCTCGGGATATGGCACTGAAGCTTTCTTT	CASSLASGYGTEAFF
TRBV5-6	TRBJ1-3	TRBD1	NA	TGTGCCAGCAGCCTTCAGGGGACAGGGGGATTAAACACCATATATTTT	CASSLQGTGGLNTIYF
TRBV7-8	TRBJ1-1	NA	NA	TGTGCCAGCAGCTTAGACGGTGAAGCTTTCTTT	CASSLDGEAFF
TRBV6-5	TRBJ2-1	NA	NA	TGTGCCAGCCGGCAGGCTCTCTCCTACAATGAGCAGTTCTTC	CASRQALSYNEQFF
TRBV19	TRBJ1-5	NA	NA	TGTGCCAGTGCAACAGGGCCGGGTTTCAATCAGCCCCAGCATTTT	CASATGPGFNQPQHF
TRBV19	TRBJ1-2	NA	NA	TGTGCCAGTAGTAGGGAGCAGGGGATCGGTCGAGGCTACACCTTC	CASSREQGIGRGYTF
TRBV7-9	TRBJ2-5	NA	NA	TGTGCCAGCAGCTTAACCAGGGTTGGGGAGACCCAGTACTTC	CASSLTRVGETQYF
TRBV7-9	TRBJ1-2	NA	NA	TGTGCCAGCAGCTGGACAAGGGGCTACACCTTC	CASSWTRGYTF
TRBV6-5	TRBJ1-2	NA	NA	TGTGCCAGCAGATCCCCCTCCGTTAACTATGGCTACACCTTC	CASRSPSVNYGYTF
TRBV5-1	TRBJ1-1	TRBD1	NA	TGCGCCAGCAGCCTGGGGACAGAGCTGAAGACTGAAGCTTTCTTT	CASSLGTELKTEAFF
TRBV18	TRBJ2-3	TRBD1	NA	TGTGCCAGCTCAGTGTGGGGACAGTGGACAGATACGCAGTATTTT	CASSVWGQWTDTQYF
TRBV18	TRBJ1-3	TRBD1	NA	TGTGCCAGCTCACCCGAGTCCGGGACAGTCAGCTCTGGAAACACCATATATTTT	CASSPESGTVSSGNTIYF
TRBV5-5	TRBJ1-4	NA	NA	TGTGCCAGCAGCTTGTGGGCCACGAATGAAAAACTGTTTTTT	CASSLWATNEKLFF
TRBV6-5	TRBJ1-4	TRBD1	NA	TGTGCCAGCAGAGACAGGGGGCTAGAGGATGAAAAACTGTTTTTT	CASRDRGLEDEKLFF
TRBV4-1	TRBJ2-7	NA	NA	TGCGCCAGCAGCCGGCGGACAGACCACGAGCAGTACTTC	CASSRRTDHEQYF
TRBV9	TRBJ2-1	TRBD1	NA	TGTGCCAGCAGCGCTCGACAGGGGGCCTACAATGAGCAGTTCTTC	CASSARQGAYNEQFF
TRBV5-4	TRBJ1-6	NA	once	TGTGCCAGCAGCTTGGCAGGGTTTAAGTCACCCCTCCACTTT	CASSLAGFKSPLHF
TRBV18	TRBJ2-2	NA	NA	TGTGCCAGCTCACCCCCCCGGGGACACAACACCGGGGAGCTGTTTTTT	CASSPPRGHNTGELFF
TRBV2	TRBJ1-6	NA	few	TGTGCCAGCAGTGAAAGTCGGCAGGGGAGTTCACCCCTCCACTTT	CASSESRQGSSPLHF
TRBV11-1	TRBJ2-1	NA	NA	TGTGCCAGCAGCCACCTATACAATGAGCAGTTCTTC	CASSHLYNEQFF
TRBV6-5	TRBJ1-5	NA	NA	TGTGCCATCTTCGACGGGAATCAGCCCCAGCATTTT	CAIFDGNQPQHF
TRBV24-1	TRBJ1-2	TRBD1	NA	TGTGCCACCAGTAGGACAGGAGATGGCTACACCTTC	CATSRTGDGYTF
TRBV10-3	TRBJ1-1	NA	few	TGTGCCATCAAAACCGACAGGAACACTGAAGCTTTCTTT	CAIKTDRNTEAFF
TRBV10-3	TRBJ2-7	NA	NA	TGTGCCATCAGTGGAGGGGGGGGACGCTACGAGCAGTACTTC	CAISGGGGRYEQYF
TRBV6-5	TRBJ1-6	NA	few	TGTGCCAGCAGTTCCTACCCTGAGAAGAATTCACCCCTCCACTTT	CASSSYPEKNSPLHF
TRBV6-6	TRBJ1-5	NA	NA	TGTGCCAGCAGGGGAGTCAATCAGCCCCAGCATTTT	CASRGVNQPQHF
TRBV10-3	TRBJ2-3	TRBD2	NA	TGTGCCATCAGTGATGGTCTAGCGGGGGTTCTGGCAGATACGCAGTATTTT	CAISDGLAGVLADTQYF
TRBV18	TRBJ1-5	TRBD1	NA	TGTGCCAGCTCACCAGGGACAGGGCAGAGTCAGCCCCAGCATTTT	CASSPGTGQSQPQHF
TRBV4-1	TRBJ1-1	TRBD1	NA	TGCGCCAGCAGCCATCGGGTGGGACAGGGAATGAACACTGAAGCTTTCTTT	CASSHRVGQGMNTEAFF
TRBV18	TRBJ2-5	NA	NA	TGTGCCAGCTCACCAGTTACAGCCCAAGAGACCCAGTACTTC	CASSPVTAQETQYF
TRBV19	TRBJ2-1	TRBD2	NA	TGTGCCAGTACCCCGGGGGGTTCCTACAATGAGCAGTTCTTC	CASTPGGSYNEQFF
TRBV18	TRBJ1-2	TRBD1	NA	TGTGCCAGCTCACCCCCCTCGGACAGGGGGCAAAACTATGGCTACACCTTC	CASSPPSDRGQNYGYTF
TRBV6-5	TRBJ1-5	TRBD1	NA	TGTGCCAGCACCCCAGGGGGCGATCAGCCCCAGCATTTT	CASTPGGDQPQHF